A single T cell receptor beta chain is shown here with its context. This entry comes from a study of T-cell reconstitution after alpha-beta-depleted transplantation in children. Unique molecular identifiers were incorporated into the prepared TCRbeta library. Using its own MiXCR run on the PCR reads, TCRdb lists one record per CDR3 protein. The sample lists more than 400,000 distinct CDR3 sequences, over 40% occurring once. CDR1 and CDR2 from the germline V gene are SQVTM and ANQGSEA. The CDR3 has 11 amino acids. V lost 1 base, J lost 4 bases, and 3 bases lay in between. The material was PBMCs, obtained before TCRalphabeta/CD19-depleted stem cell transplant. The clonotype was recovered from a girl between 2 and 10 years old with aplastic anemia, due to receive a stem cell transplant. The chain employs TRBV29-1 and TRBJ2-3; D is unclear. CDR3 region: CSVEGPDTQYF. CDR3 bases: TGCAGCGTTGAAGGACCAGATACGCAGTATTTT.